The rows below give T cell receptor beta chains drawn from one sample of a study of shared clonotypes between healthy human individuals. The protocol was immunoSEQ multiplex PCR, while the TCRdb copy is restricted to in-frame clones and leaves out a portion. The data contain 2 million to 2.5 million clones, around 95% of them singletons. Sequencing was carried out using naive CD4+ T cells sorted from blood. These receptors originate from a man in his late teens or twenties in good health. Both conserved end residues are part of each CDR3. A D gene is named only where the DNA matches it firmly. Size is omitted from some rows. Given values are once, few, many or a class for expanded clones.

TRBV2	-	-	TRBJ1-3	CASSGQGGSSGNTIYF	TGTGCCAGCAGTGGTCAGGGTGGGAGCTCTGGAAACACCATATATTTT
TRBV2	-	-	TRBJ1-2	CASSAGRTLGYGYTF	TGTGCCAGCAGTGCGGGACGGACCCTTGGCTATGGCTACACCTTC
TRBV28	-	-	TRBJ1-4	CASSKNRGNVIEKLFF	TGTGCCAGCAGTAAGAATCGGGGCAACGTAATTGAAAAACTGTTTTTT
TRBV6-5	-	-	TRBJ1-2	CASSSSRGFYNYGYTF	TGTGCCAGCAGTTCCTCCCGCGGGTTTTATAACTATGGCTACACCTTC
TRBV6-1	-	-	TRBJ2-3	CASSARDLSTDTQYF	TGTGCCAGCAGTGCAAGAGATCTTAGCACAGATACGCAGTATTTT
TRBV18	-	-	TRBJ2-7	CASSPAGSSYEQYF	TGTGCCAGCTCACCTGCGGGGAGCTCCTACGAGCAGTACTTC
TRBV11-2	-	-	TRBJ2-5	CASSSGTQYF	TGTGCCAGCAGCTCGGGGACCCAGTACTTC
TRBV4-2	-	-	TRBJ2-5	CASSQDQDTWETQYF	TGTGCCAGCAGCCAAGATCAGGACACATGGGAGACCCAGTACTTC
TRBV5-1	-	-	TRBJ2-2	CASSLVPGELTGELFF	TGCGCCAGCAGCTTGGTTCCAGGAGAATTGACCGGGGAGCTGTTTTTT
TRBV4-3	-	TRBD2	TRBJ2-3	CASSQEGLATSTDTQYF	TGCGCCAGCAGCCAAGAGGGACTAGCGACTAGCACAGATACGCAGTATTTT
TRBV15	-	-	TRBJ1-2	CATSRDIEGIHGYTF	TGTGCCACCAGCAGAGATATAGAGGGGATCCATGGCTACACCTTC
TRBV18	once	TRBD1	TRBJ1-5	CASSPPGQGTQPQHF	TGTGCCAGCTCACCACCGGGACAGGGAACTCAGCCCCAGCATTTT
TRBV2	-	TRBD2	TRBJ2-1	CASNLAGGFNEQFF	TGTGCCAGCAATCTAGCGGGGGGGTTTAATGAGCAGTTCTTC
TRBV16	-	-	TRBJ2-2	CASSQGRSNTGELFF	TGTGCCAGCAGCCAAGGCAGATCAAACACCGGGGAGCTGTTTTTT
TRBV5-1	-	TRBD1	TRBJ1-4	CASSPGTGGEEKLFF	TGCGCCAGCAGCCCCGGGACAGGGGGGGAAGAAAAACTGTTTTTT
TRBV5-1	once	TRBD1	TRBJ2-2	CASRDRNTGELFF	TGCGCCAGTCGGGACAGGAACACCGGGGAGCTGTTTTTT
TRBV6-1	-	TRBD2	TRBJ2-7	CASRATSGGAYEQYF	TGTGCCAGCAGGGCCACTAGCGGGGGGGCCTACGAGCAGTACTTC
TRBV6-1	few	TRBD1	TRBJ2-2	CASSGGTGIFTGELFF	TGTGCCAGCAGTGGAGGGACAGGGATATTCACCGGGGAGCTGTTTTTT
TRBV30	-	-	TRBJ1-1	CAWSVRGSGWGTEAFF	TGTGCCTGGAGTGTAAGGGGGAGCGGGTGGGGAACTGAAGCTTTCTTT
TRBV19	-	-	TRBJ2-3	CASALSTDTQYF	TGTGCCAGTGCCCTAAGCACAGATACGCAGTATTTT
TRBV13	-	-	TRBJ2-7	CASSRRGPIYEQYF	TGTGCCAGCAGCCGAAGGGGACCAATCTACGAGCAGTACTTC
TRBV25-1	-	TRBD1	TRBJ1-2	CASSAAGTGALLYGYTF	TGTGCCAGCAGTGCCGCCGGGACAGGGGCTTTACTCTATGGCTACACCTTC
TRBV30	-	TRBD1	TRBJ1-4	CAWGQGGTNEKLFF	TGTGCCTGGGGACAGGGGGGCACTAATGAAAAACTGTTTTTT
TRBV30	-	-	TRBJ2-3	CACGRDPPDTQYF	TGTGCCTGCGGCCGGGACCCCCCAGATACGCAGTATTTT
TRBV6-4	-	-	TRBJ1-6	CASSEFRGSPLHF	TGTGCCAGCAGTGAATTCCGGGGTTCACCCCTCCACTTT
TRBV11-2	-	-	TRBJ1-1	CASRSPPGTEAFF	TGTGCCAGCAGGAGCCCCCCAGGCACTGAAGCTTTCTTT
TRBV15	-	TRBD2	TRBJ2-5	CATSRVLGTSGRETQYF	TGTGCCACCAGCAGAGTCCTCGGGACTAGCGGTCGGGAGACCCAGTACTTC
TRBV27	once	TRBD1	TRBJ2-7	CASSLAPGDRAPFYEQYF	TGTGCCAGCAGTTTAGCCCCCGGGGACAGGGCGCCTTTCTACGAGCAGTACTTC
TRBV5-1	-	-	TRBJ1-2	CASSANTGKLSGGYTF	TGCGCCAGCAGCGCTAACACAGGGAAATTGTCCGGGGGCTACACCTTC
TRBV9	-	TRBD1	TRBJ1-3	CASSAGQVLGGNTIYF	TGTGCCAGCAGCGCCGGACAGGTTTTGGGTGGAAACACCATATATTTT
TRBV25-1	-	TRBD1	TRBJ1-2	CASTETGRYGYTF	TGTGCCAGCACCGAGACAGGGAGGTATGGCTACACCTTC
TRBV30	once	-	TRBJ1-4	CAWATGAVNEKLFF	TGTGCCTGGGCAACCGGGGCCGTTAATGAAAAACTGTTTTTT
TRBV5-1	-	-	TRBJ2-5	CASSSQETQYF	TGCGCCAGCAGCTCACAAGAGACCCAGTACTTC
TRBV30	once	-	TRBJ1-4	CAWNRADEKLFF	TGTGCCTGGAACAGGGCGGATGAAAAACTGTTTTTT
TRBV2	-	-	TRBJ2-5	CASSPEETQYF	TGTGCCAGCAGCCCGGAAGAGACCCAGTACTTC
TRBV2	-	TRBD2	TRBJ2-3	CASSERSGSPDTQYF	TGTGCCAGCAGTGAGCGTAGCGGGAGCCCCGATACGCAGTATTTT
TRBV7-9	-	-	TRBJ1-1	CASSLERGVNTEAFF	TGTGCCAGCAGCTTAGAGAGGGGGGTGAACACTGAAGCTTTCTTT
TRBV11-2	-	-	TRBJ2-2	CASSQPTGELFF	TGTGCCAGCAGCCAACCAACCGGGGAGCTGTTTTTT
TRBV5-1	-	-	TRBJ1-1	CASRGEYEAFF	TGCGCCAGCAGGGGGGAGTATGAAGCTTTCTTT
TRBV28	-	-	TRBJ2-7	CASSLAPRGMEQYF	TGTGCCAGCAGTTTGGCCCCCAGGGGTATGGAGCAGTACTTC
TRBV10-3	-	-	TRBJ2-1	CAISESAAGTRHEQFF	TGTGCCATCAGTGAATCGGCGGCGGGGACCCGTCATGAGCAGTTCTTC
TRBV7-2	-	TRBD2	TRBJ2-7	CASSLGVSGSSYEQYF	TGTGCCAGCAGCTTAGGGGTTAGCGGGAGCTCCTACGAGCAGTACTTC
TRBV9	-	-	TRBJ2-5	CASSPQEETQYF	TGTGCCAGCAGCCCCCAAGAAGAGACCCAGTACTTC
TRBV28	-	TRBD2	TRBJ2-2	CASTFSGGAPGELFF	TGTGCCAGCACCTTTAGCGGGGGGGCCCCCGGGGAGCTGTTTTTT
TRBV6-5	-	-	TRBJ1-1	CASSYVGANTEAFF	TGTGCCAGCAGTTACGTGGGGGCGAACACTGAAGCTTTCTTT
TRBV7-2	-	-	TRBJ2-4	CASSQNLRDLVSF	TGTGCCAGCAGCCAAAACCTCCGGGACTTGGTTTCCTTC
TRBV15	-	TRBD1	TRBJ1-3	CATSGGQGLAGNTIYF	TGTGCCACCAGCGGGGGACAGGGTCTGGCGGGAAACACCATATATTTT
TRBV18	few	-	TRBJ2-7	CASSPGRSSYEQYF	TGTGCCAGCTCACCGGGACGGAGCTCCTACGAGCAGTACTTC
TRBV6-5	-	-	TRBJ2-3	CASTGVGTDTQYF	TGTGCCAGCACAGGGGTCGGCACAGATACGCAGTATTTT